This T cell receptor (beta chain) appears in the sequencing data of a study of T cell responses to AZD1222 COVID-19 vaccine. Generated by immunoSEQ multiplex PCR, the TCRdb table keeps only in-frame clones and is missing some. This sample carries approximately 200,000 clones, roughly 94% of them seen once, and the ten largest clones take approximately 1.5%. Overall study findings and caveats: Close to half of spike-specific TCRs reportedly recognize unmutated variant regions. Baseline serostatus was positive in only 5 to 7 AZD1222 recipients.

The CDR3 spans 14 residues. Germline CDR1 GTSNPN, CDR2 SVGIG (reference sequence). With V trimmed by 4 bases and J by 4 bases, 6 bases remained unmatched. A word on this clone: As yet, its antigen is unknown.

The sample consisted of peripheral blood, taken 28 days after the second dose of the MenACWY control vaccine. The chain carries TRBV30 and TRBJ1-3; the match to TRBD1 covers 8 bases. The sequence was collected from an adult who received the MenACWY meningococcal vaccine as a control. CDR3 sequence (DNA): TGTGCCTGGACAGGCAGGGGGCGCGGAAACACCATATATTTT. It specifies CAWTGRGRGNTIYF.